This TCR beta chain is drawn from a study of T cell repertoires in cytomegalovirus infection. Study as a whole: Alongside well-studied HLA-B-restricted CMV epitopes, recently identified HLA-C-restricted CMV epitopes were also used. Through public TCR beta signatures, both CMV infection and matching HLA type were indicated.

This clonotype was counted between two and nine times. Its antigen is as yet unknown. Each CDR3 protein gets one entry after TCRdb re-called the reads with MiXCR. In the table there are some 920,000 distinct CDR3 sequences, about a third of which are singletons. Study-level findings and limits: Summed frequency of shared TCR beta families picked out CMV carriers who also had the relevant HLA.

Germline V gene sequence: CDR1 DFQATT, CDR2 SNEGSKA (reference sequence). Trimming removed 5 bases at V and 0 bases at J, with 17 bases between. The CDR3 runs to 16 residues. This TCR was sampled from a human donor in good health (CMV status not recorded). Some clones in this sample may be carry-over from other donors' samples. V gene TRBV20-1 combines with J gene TRBJ2-4, with a tentative D call TRBD2 (6 bases). The sequenced sample was cultured CD8+ T cells from PBMCs, obtained from culture after CMV antigen stimulation. CDR3 in amino acids: CSAGRRELLAKNIQYF. CDR3 bases: TGCAGTGCTGGAAGGCGGGAACTCCTAGCCAAAAACATTCAGTACTTC.